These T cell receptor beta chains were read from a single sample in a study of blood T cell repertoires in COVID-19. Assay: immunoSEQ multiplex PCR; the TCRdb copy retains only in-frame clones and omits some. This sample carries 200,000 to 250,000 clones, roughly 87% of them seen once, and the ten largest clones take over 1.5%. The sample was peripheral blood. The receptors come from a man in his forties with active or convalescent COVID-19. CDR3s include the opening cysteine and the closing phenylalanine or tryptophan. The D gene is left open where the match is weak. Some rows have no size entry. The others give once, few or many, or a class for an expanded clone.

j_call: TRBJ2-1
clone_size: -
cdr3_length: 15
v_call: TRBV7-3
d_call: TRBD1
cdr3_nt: TGTGCCAGCAGCAACCGGGACAGGGATTATGCTGAGCAGTTCTTC
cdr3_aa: CASSNRDRDYAEQFF

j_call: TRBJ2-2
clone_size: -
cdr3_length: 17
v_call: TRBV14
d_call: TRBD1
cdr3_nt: TGTGCCAGCAGCCTGCAACCGACAGGGGGCTATGACGGGGAGCTGTTTTTT
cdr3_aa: CASSLQPTGGYDGELFF

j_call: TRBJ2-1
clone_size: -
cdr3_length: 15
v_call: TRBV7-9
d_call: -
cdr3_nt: TGTGCCAGCAGCTCCCGACAGGCAAACAACAATGAGCAGTTCTTC
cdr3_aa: CASSSRQANNNEQFF

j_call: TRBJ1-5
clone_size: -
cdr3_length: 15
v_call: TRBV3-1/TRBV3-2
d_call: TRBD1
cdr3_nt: TGTGCCAGCAGCCAAATGACAGGGGGGGGTCAGCCCCAGCATTTT
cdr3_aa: CASSQMTGGGQPQHF

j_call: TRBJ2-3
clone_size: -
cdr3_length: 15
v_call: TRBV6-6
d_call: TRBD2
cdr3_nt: TGTGCCAGCAGTTTCCCGGAGCGGGAATCAGATACGCAGTATTTT
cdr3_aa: CASSFPERESDTQYF

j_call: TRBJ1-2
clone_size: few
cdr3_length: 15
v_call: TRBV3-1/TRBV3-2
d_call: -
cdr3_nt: TGTGCCAGCAGCCAACACGGACAGCCCACAGATGGCTACACCTTC
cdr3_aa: CASSQHGQPTDGYTF

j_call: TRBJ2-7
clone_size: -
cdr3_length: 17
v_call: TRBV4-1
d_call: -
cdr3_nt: TGCGCCAGCAGCCATGGCCTTATGGCAGAACCCTCCTACGAGCAGTACTTC
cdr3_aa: CASSHGLMAEPSYEQYF

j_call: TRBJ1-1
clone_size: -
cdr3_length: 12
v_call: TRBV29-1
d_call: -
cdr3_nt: TGCAGCGTTGACATACAGAACACTGAAGCTTTCTTT
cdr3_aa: CSVDIQNTEAFF

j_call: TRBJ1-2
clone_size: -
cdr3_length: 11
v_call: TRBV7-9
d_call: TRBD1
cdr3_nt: TGTGCCGGCGGGACAGGGTATGGCTACACCTTC
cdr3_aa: CAGGTGYGYTF

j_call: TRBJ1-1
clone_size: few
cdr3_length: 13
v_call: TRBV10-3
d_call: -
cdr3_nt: TGTGCCATCGTAAATTCAGTGAACACTGAAGCTTTCTTT
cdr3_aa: CAIVNSVNTEAFF

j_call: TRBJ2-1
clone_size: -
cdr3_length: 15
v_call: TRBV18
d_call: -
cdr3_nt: TGTGCCAGCTCCCCGAGGGGGGGAACCTACAATGAGCAGTTCTTC
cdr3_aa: CASSPRGGTYNEQFF

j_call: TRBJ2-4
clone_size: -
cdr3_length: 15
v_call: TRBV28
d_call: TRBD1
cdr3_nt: TGTGCCAGCAGTTACAGGGGTACTGGGAAAAACATTCAGTACTTC
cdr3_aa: CASSYRGTGKNIQYF

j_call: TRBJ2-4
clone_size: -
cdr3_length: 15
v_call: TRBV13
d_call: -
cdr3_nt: TGTGCCAGCAGCGTTCAGGGACTAGCCAAAAACATTCAGTACTTC
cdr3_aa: CASSVQGLAKNIQYF

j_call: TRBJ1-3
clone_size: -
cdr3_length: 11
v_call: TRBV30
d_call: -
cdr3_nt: TGTGCCTGGTCCCGGGGAGCCACCATATATTTT
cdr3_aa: CAWSRGATIYF

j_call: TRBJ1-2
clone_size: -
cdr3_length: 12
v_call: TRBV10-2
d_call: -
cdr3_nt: TGCGCCAGCAGGACTGACGGATATGGCTACACCTTC
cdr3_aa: CASRTDGYGYTF

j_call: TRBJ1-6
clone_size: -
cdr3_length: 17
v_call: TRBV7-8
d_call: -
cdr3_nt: TGTGCCAGCAGGGAGGGGAGACAGCCAAGCTATAATTCACCCCTCCACTTT
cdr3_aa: CASREGRQPSYNSPLHF

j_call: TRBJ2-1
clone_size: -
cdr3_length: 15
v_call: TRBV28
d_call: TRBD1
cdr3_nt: TGTGCCAGCAGCTCCGGGACAGGGAATGATGGTGAGCAGTTCTTC
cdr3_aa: CASSSGTGNDGEQFF

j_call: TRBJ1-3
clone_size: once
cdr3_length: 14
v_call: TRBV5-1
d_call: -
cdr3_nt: TGCGCCAGCAGCTCTGGGCCCTCTGGAAACACCATATATTTT
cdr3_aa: CASSSGPSGNTIYF

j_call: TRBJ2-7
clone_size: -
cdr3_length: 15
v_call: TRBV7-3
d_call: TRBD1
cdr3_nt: TGTGCCAGCAGCCCCCGGACAGGGGGCGCCTACGAGCAGTACTTC
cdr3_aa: CASSPRTGGAYEQYF

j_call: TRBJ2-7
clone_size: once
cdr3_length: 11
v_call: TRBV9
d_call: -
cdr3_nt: TGTGCCAGCAGCCCCCTCTACGAGCAGTACTTC
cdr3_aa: CASSPLYEQYF

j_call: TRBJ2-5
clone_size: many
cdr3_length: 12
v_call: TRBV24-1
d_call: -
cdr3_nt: TGTGCCACCAGTTGGGCAGGAGGGACCCAGTACTTC
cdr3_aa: CATSWAGGTQYF

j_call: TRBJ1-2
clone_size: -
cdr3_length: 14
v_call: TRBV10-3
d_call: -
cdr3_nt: TGTGCCATCAGTGAGGGACAGCGCAACTATGGCTACACCTTC
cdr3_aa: CAISEGQRNYGYTF

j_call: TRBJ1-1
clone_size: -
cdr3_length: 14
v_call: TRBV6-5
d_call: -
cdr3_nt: TGTGCCAGCAGTTACTCCGCAGGGGACACTGAAGCTTTCTTT
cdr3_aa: CASSYSAGDTEAFF

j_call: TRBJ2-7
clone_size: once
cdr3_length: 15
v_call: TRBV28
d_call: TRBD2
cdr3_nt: TGTGCCAGCAGTTTAACGGCTAGCGGGAGTGCCGAGCAGTACTTC
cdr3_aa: CASSLTASGSAEQYF

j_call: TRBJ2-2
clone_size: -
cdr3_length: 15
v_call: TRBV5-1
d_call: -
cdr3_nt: TGCGCCAGCAGGCTGGGGGCTGGGTCCACCGGGGAGCTGTTTTTT
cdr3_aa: CASRLGAGSTGELFF

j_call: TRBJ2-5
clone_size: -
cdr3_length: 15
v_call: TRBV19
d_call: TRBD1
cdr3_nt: TGTGCCAGTAGTATCGGACAGGGGGCAGGGGAGACCCAGTACTTC
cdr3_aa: CASSIGQGAGETQYF

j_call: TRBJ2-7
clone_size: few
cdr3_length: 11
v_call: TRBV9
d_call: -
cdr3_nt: TGTGCCAGCAGCGTAGTTAGGGGGCAGTACTTC
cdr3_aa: CASSVVRGQYF

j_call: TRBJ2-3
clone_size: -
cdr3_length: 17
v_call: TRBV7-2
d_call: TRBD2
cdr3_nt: TGTGCCAGCAGCGCAGCGGGGGCCTCTCCCGGCACAGATACGCAGTATTTT
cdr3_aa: CASSAAGASPGTDTQYF

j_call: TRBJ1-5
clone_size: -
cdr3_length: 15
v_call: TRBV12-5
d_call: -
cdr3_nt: TGTGCTAGTGGTCCAGGGGTGGGTAGCAATCAGCCCCAGCATTTT
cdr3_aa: CASGPGVGSNQPQHF

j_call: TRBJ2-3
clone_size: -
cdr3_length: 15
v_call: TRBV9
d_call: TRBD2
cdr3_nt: TGTGCCAGCAGCGTCTCCGGGACTAGCGGTTATACGCAGTATTTT
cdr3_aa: CASSVSGTSGYTQYF

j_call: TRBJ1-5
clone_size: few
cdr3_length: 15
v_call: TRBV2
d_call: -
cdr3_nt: TGTGCCAGCAGTGAAGTAATGGCGGTCGATCAGCCCCAGCATTTT
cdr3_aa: CASSEVMAVDQPQHF

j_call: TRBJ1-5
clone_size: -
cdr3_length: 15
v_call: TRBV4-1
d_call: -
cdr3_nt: TGCGCCAGCAGCCAGACGGGACTCCGGGATGAGCCCCAGCATTTT
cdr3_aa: CASSQTGLRDEPQHF

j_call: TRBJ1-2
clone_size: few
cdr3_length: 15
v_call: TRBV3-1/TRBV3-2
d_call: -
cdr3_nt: TGTGCCAGCAGTCCGTACCCCGGGACATACTATGGCTACACCTTC
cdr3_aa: CASSPYPGTYYGYTF

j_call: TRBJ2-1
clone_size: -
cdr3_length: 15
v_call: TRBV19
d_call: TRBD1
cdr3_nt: TGTGCCAGTAGTGAGGGGACAGGGGTGTGGAATGAGCAGTTCTTC
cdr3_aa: CASSEGTGVWNEQFF

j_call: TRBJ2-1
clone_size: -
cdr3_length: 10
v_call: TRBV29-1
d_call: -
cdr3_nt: TGCAGCGTTGCGCAGGCTGAGCAGTTCTTC
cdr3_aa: CSVAQAEQFF